The sample holds a few counts of the clone carrying this T cell receptor beta chain. Antigen specificity is unknown. The entry originates in a study of human T cells and chemical hapten exposure. Study-level points and caveats: Versus controls, significantly more large CDR3 similarity clusters arose from expanded TCRs.

Time point here: pre-sensitization, week 0. Treatment indicated: therapeutic diphenylcyclopropenone sensitization with weekly scalp DPC. Blood was drawn before each patch test was applied. Germline CDR1 and CDR2: SQVTM and ANQGSEA. The CDR3 loop spans 13 amino acids. V was cut by 3 bases and J by 0 bases, with 8 bases left in between. In TCRdb, the RACE reads were re-called with MiXCR into one record per CDR3 protein. The sample includes over 300,000 distinct CDR3 sequences, 4.5% to 6% of them seen just once. This chain uses TRBV29-1 with TRBJ1-2; D is undetermined. The sequences come from whole blood, collected in connection with sensitization to the hapten diphenylcyclopropenone (DPC). The source of this sequence is a woman aged 45 to 65 with alopecia areata. Some clones in this sample may be carry-over from other donors' samples. CDR3 amino acids: CSVEGSTNYGYTF. The DNA of the CDR3 is TGCAGCGTTGAGGGATCCACTAACTATGGCTACACCTTC.